Reported below is one TCR beta chain. The data were obtained in a study of T cell changes during pregnancy in multiple sclerosis. This CDR3 has 14 residues. The trim removed 4 bases at V and 7 bases at J, leaving 4 bases unmatched. Looked up from germline, CDR1 is KGHSH and CDR2 is LQKENI. The table came from immunoSEQ multiplex PCR; TCRdb's copy has only in-frame clones and leaves some out. In the table there are tens of thousands of clones, about 93% of which are singletons. J is TRBJ2-2 and V is TRBV18; 9 positions match TRBD1. The receptor's source is a female donor in good health, enrolled as a control in a pregnancy study. Source: peripheral blood, taken in the third trimester of pregnancy. CDR3 DNA sequence: TGTGCCAGCTCACGGGACAGGGAAATCGGGGAGCTGTTTTTT. Translation: CASSRDREIGELFF. Combining the CDR3 with reference TRBV18 and TRBJ2-2 gives the whole variable domain NAGVMQNPRHLVRRRGQEARLRCSPMKGHSHVYWYRQLPEEGLKFMVYLQKENIIDESGMPKERFSAEFPKEGPSILRIQQVVRGDSAAYFCASSRDREIGELFFGEGSRLTVL.